What follows are 28 T cell receptor beta chains derived from one specimen sequenced in a study of vaccination and CD4 T cells after COVID-19. These receptors have no identified antigens. Regarding treatment: approximately 11-day PBMC culture with coronavirus spike peptide pools or control peptides (ViraFEST assay). Sequenced with the Oncomine TCR Beta short-read assay was DNA taken from cultured CD4+ T cells. TCRdb ran MiXCR on the PCR reads and lists one entry per CDR3 protein. Found here are thousands of distinct CDR3 sequences, about 35% of them singletons; the top ten hold roughly a third. Sequencing used CD4+ T cells from blood, cultured in vitro, obtained after SARS-CoV-2 vaccination. All receptors derive from a human donor who had recovered from COVID-19.

CDR3 sequence reads: CALEPDGGSTDTQYF. CDR3 nucleotides: TGTGCCCTAGAACCCGATGGGGGATCCACAGATACGCAGTATTTT. This rearrangement joins TRBV7-2 to TRBJ2-3, with D possibly called TRBD1 or TRBD2 (5 bases each). Deletions cut 11 bases from V and 2 bases from J, with 20 bases between. CDR1 is SGHTA, CDR2 FQGNSA, per germline. The CDR3 totals 15 residues. The full variable domain, with the rest looked up from reference TRBV7-2 and TRBJ2-3, is GAGVSQSPSNKVTEKGKDVELRCDPISGHTALYWYRQSLGQGLEFLIYFQGNSAPDKSGLPSDRFSAERTGGSVSTLTIQRTQQEDSAVYLCALEPDGGSTDTQYFGPGTRLTVL.

The CDR3 region is CASRATGTGANVLTF. The CDR3 DNA reads TGTGCCAGCAGAGCGACAGGGACGGGGGCCAACGTCCTGACTTTC. The J gene is TRBJ2-6, the V gene TRBV6-1; 7 bases are shared with TRBD1. The V segment lost 6 bases and the J segment 4 bases; nucleotides outside the gene matches: 6. CDR1 and CDR2 (germline): MNHNS, SASEGT. The CDR3 has 15 residues.

This clonotype turned up a few times. The rearrangement joins TRBV20-1 to TRBJ1-2, with D unresolved. V was trimmed by 0 bases and J by 4 bases, leaving 15 bases between them. Germline V gene sequence: CDR1 DFQATT, CDR2 SNEGSKA (reference sequence). This CDR3 has 15 amino acids. The CDR3: CSARDTGGTPYGYTF. The CDR3 DNA follows: TGCAGTGCTAGAGATACGGGAGGCACTCCCTATGGCTACACCTTC.

This clonotype was counted between two and nine times. V is TRBV9 and J is TRBJ2-7; D is unresolved. CDR3 size: 12 residues. V lost 6 bases and J lost 0, with 7 bases in between. Germline V gives CDR1 SGDLS, CDR2 YYNGEE. CDR3 residues: CASMGNSYEQYF. The CDR3 DNA sequence: TGTGCCAGCATGGGGAACTCCTACGAGCAGTACTTC.

V gene TRBV15 combines with J gene TRBJ1-4, with 7 bases matching TRBD1. This CDR3 has 16 amino acids. In germline, CDR1 is LNHNV, CDR2 YYDKDF (reference sequence). V lost 0 bases and J lost 8; bases outside the gene matches: 9. CDR3 amino acids: CATSRDQTGWWEKLFF. CDR3 sequence (DNA): TGTGCCACCAGCAGAGATCAGACAGGGTGGTGGGAAAAACTGTTTTTT.

This clonotype was recorded a few times. The J gene is TRBJ1-5, the V gene TRBV9, with unresolved D. Germline assignment: CDR1 SGDLS and CDR2 YYNGEE. Deletions cut 0 bases from V and 0 bases from J, with 7 bases between. This CDR3 spans 15 amino acids. This chain's CDR3 is CASSVGPNSNQPQHF. CDR3 coding DNA: TGTGCCAGCAGCGTAGGCCCGAATAGCAATCAGCCCCAGCATTTT.

The chain recombines TRBV7-9 with TRBJ2-3; 8 nucleotides match TRBD1. This CDR3 has 15 amino acids. The junction had 3 bases not matched to a gene; V was cut back by 4 bases and J by 0 bases. CDR1 is SEHNR, CDR2 FQNEAQ, per germline (reference sequence). CDR3 DNA: TGTGCCAGCAGCTACGGACAGGGTAGCACAGATACGCAGTATTTT. Protein: CASSYGQGSTDTQYF. Looking up the rest from reference TRBV7-9 and TRBJ2-3 gives the full variable domain: DTGVSQNPRHKITKRGQNVTFRCDPISEHNRLYWYRQTLGQGPEFLTYFQNEAQLEKSRLLSDRFSAERPKGSFSTLEIQRTEQGDSAMYLCASSYGQGSTDTQYFGPGTRLTVL.

The table lists this clonotype with a few counts. This chain joins TRBV30 and TRBJ2-7; 9 nucleotides line up with TRBD2. The CDR3 length is 14 residues. Trimming cost V 2 bases and J 3 bases; bases outside gene matches: 5. Per the germline V gene, CDR1 is GTSNPN and CDR2 is SVGIG (reference sequence). CDR3 in DNA: TGTGCCTGGAGTAAAGGCGGGGGGGACTACGAGCAGTACTTC. The encoded protein is CAWSKGGGDYEQYF.

This sequence joins TRBV18 and TRBJ1-3; no clear D gene. The CDR3 has 14 amino acids. Germline values: CDR1 KGHSH, CDR2 LQKENI. V lost 5 bases to trimming and J lost 0 bases, with 8 bases between them. The CDR3 nucleotides read TGTGCCAGCTCAACTCCCCACTCTGGAAACACCATATATTTT. The encoded protein is CASSTPHSGNTIYF.

The chain joins TRBV7-2 to TRBJ2-5; weak D call: TRBD2 (5 bases). V was clipped by 5 bases and J by 2 bases, with 12 bases between them. The CDR3 loop spans 14 amino acids. In germline, CDR1 is SGHTA, CDR2 FQGNSA. The CDR3 nucleotides read TGTGCCAGCAGCGTATACGGGGTTCAAGAGACCCAGTACTTC. It encodes CASSVYGVQETQYF.

In its sample, this clonotype ranks as medium-sized. This sequence joins TRBV18 and TRBJ1-1; 11 bases are a match to TRBD1. Germline CDR1 reads KGHSH; CDR2 reads LQKENI. The CDR3 contains 16 residues. V was clipped by 2 bases and J by 5 bases; unmatched bases: 7. CDR3 DNA: TGTGCCAGCTCACCAGGGGACAGGGGGTACTGGACTGAAGCTTTCTTT. This codes for CASSPGDRGYWTEAFF.

The chain joins TRBV2 to TRBJ2-3; no clear D gene. Germline CDR1 and CDR2: SNHLY and FYNNEI. Trimming took off 5 bases at V and 0 bases at J, with 6 bases between the two ends. The CDR3 is made up of 13 amino acids. This CDR3 is CASSRSSTDTQYF. The CDR3 bases are TGTGCCAGCAGTCGCAGTAGCACAGATACGCAGTATTTT.

The genes are TRBV28 and TRBJ1-1; 10 nucleotides align to TRBD1. Germline-derived CDR1 and CDR2 are MDHEN and SYDVKM. V gave up 5 bases and J gave up 4 bases; unmatched junction bases: 10. The CDR3 sequence is 16 residues long. The CDR3 sequence is CASSNPGQGFGTEAFF. DNA for the CDR3: TGTGCCAGCAGTAACCCGGGACAGGGGTTCGGCACTGAAGCTTTCTTT.

In its sample, this clonotype was seen a few times. The J gene is TRBJ2-1, the V gene TRBV7-6, with 7 bases lining up with TRBD1. Germline V gene sequence: CDR1 SGHVS, CDR2 FNYEAQ. V shed 4 bases and J 8 bases; nucleotides not matched to a gene: 8. The CDR3 totals 14 residues. The CDR3 spells CASSSPTGTDEQFF. CDR3 DNA: TGTGCCAGCAGCTCTCCGACAGGGACGGATGAGCAGTTCTTC.

This clonotype came up a few times. V gene TRBV20-1 combines with J gene TRBJ2-3; no clear D. Germline CDR1 is DFQATT and CDR2 is SNEGSKA (reference sequence). The CDR3 contains 11 residues. V gave up 5 bases and J gave up 4 bases, with 7 bases separating them. The CDR3 reads CSASTPDTQYF. The CDR3 nucleotides read TGCAGTGCTTCGACCCCAGATACGCAGTATTTT.

This clonotype was observed a few times. The CDR3 region is CASSGLPGTPNSPLHF. In DNA, the CDR3 is TGTGCCAGCAGCGGCCTTCCCGGGACTCCTAATTCACCCCTCCACTTT. V is TRBV9 and J is TRBJ1-6; a possible D gene is TRBD1 (5 bases). The CDR3 consists of 16 residues. CDR1 is SGDLS and CDR2 is YYNGEE in the germline V gene. V lost 3 bases to trimming and J lost 6 bases, with 16 bases between them.

By share, this clonotype ranks as medium-sized. The rearrangement uses TRBV2 and TRBJ2-7; D ambiguous. CDR1 and CDR2 (germline): SNHLY, FYNNEI. The CDR3 has 14 amino acids. V lost 0 bases and J lost 7, with 13 bases in between. CDR3 sequence (DNA): TGTGCCAGCAGTGAAGCGGCGCTAGTAAGGGAGCAGTACTTC. Translated, it gives CASSEAALVREQYF.

This clonotype has a handful of counts. The rearrangement joins TRBV20-1 to TRBJ2-1; TRBD1 aligns across 7 bases. With V trimmed by 0 bases and J by 5 bases, 4 bases remained unmatched. The CDR3 totals 14 residues. Germline assignment: CDR1 DFQATT and CDR2 SNEGSKA (reference sequence). CDR3 in DNA: TGCAGTGCTAGAGAAAGGGGGCGCGACAATGAGCAGTTCTTC. Residues: CSARERGRDNEQFF.

This clonotype was recorded a few times. The J gene is TRBJ2-7, the V gene TRBV29-1; D is unresolved. Looked up from germline, CDR1 is SQVTM and CDR2 is ANQGSEA. V lost 4 bases to trimming and J lost 7 bases, with 14 bases between them. The CDR3 loop spans 12 amino acids. The CDR3 spells CSVGWSSGEQYF. The CDR3 region has the DNA TGCAGCGTTGGCTGGTCATCGGGTGAGCAGTACTTC.

The sample holds a few counts of this clonotype. A junction end diverges from the germline sequence, so it may reflect a read error. This chain connects TRBV5-1 to TRBJ2-7; D is unclear. CDR1 is SGHRS, CDR2 YFSETQ, per germline. The CDR3 covers 16 residues. The DNA for the CDR3 is TGCGCCAGTAGCTTGGTGTGGGGTACTGGAGTCTACGAGCAGTACTTC. Translation gives CASSLVWGTGVYEQYF.

The chain links TRBV6-1 to TRBJ2-7; TRBD1 matches 10 bases. The V and J ends lost 6 bases and 6 bases, in that order; junction bases with no gene match: 5. Germline CDR1 and CDR2: MNHNS and SASEGT. The CDR3 runs to 13 residues. For the CDR3, the DNA is TGTGCCAGCAGAATGGGACAGGGGTCCGAGCAGTACTTC. This sequence encodes CASRMGQGSEQYF.

The chain has TRBV2 and TRBJ2-3; D possibly corresponds to TRBD2 (5 bases). This CDR3 region has 16 residues. V lost 4 bases, J lost 0 bases, and 14 bases lay in between. Germline V gene lookup returns CDR1 SNHLY and CDR2 FYNNEI. In DNA, the CDR3 is TGTGCCAGCAGTGGAGGTAGCGCCTCTAGCACAGATACGCAGTATTTT. Protein product: CASSGGSASSTDTQYF.

This clonotype was observed a handful of times. The chain has TRBV6-4 and TRBJ1-1; TRBD1 might be the D (6 bases). V dropped 3 bases and J dropped 1 base, with 6 bases sitting between them. The CDR3 contains 13 residues. Germline assignment: CDR1 MRHNA and CDR2 SNTAGT. The CDR3 region is CASSEGGNTEAFF. The CDR3 region has the DNA TGTGCCAGCAGTGAAGGGGGGAACACTGAAGCTTTCTTT.

The V call is TRBV9, the J call TRBJ1-1; D unresolved. Germline values: CDR1 SGDLS, CDR2 YYNGEE. The CDR3 runs 14 residues. With 1 base removed from V and 3 bases from J, the gap between germline ends came to 10 bases. CDR3 sequence reads: CASSVQAVDTEAFF. The CDR3 DNA reads TGTGCCAGCAGCGTACAGGCGGTCGACACTGAAGCTTTCTTT.

This chain uses TRBV5-1 with TRBJ2-5, with D perhaps TRBD1 (6 bases). Trimming took 3 bases from V and 4 from J, leaving 22 bases between them. CDR1 is SGHRS and CDR2 is YFSETQ in the germline V gene. The length of the CDR3 is 17 residues. CDR3 loop: CASSSTGQRFTGETQYF. The CDR3 region has the DNA TGCGCCAGCAGCTCGACGGGACAACGGTTCACAGGAGAGACCCAGTACTTC.

This chain uses TRBV19 with TRBJ2-7; D is possibly TRBD2 (5 bases). From germline, CDR1 is LNHDA and CDR2 SQIVND (reference sequence). V lost 0 bases and J lost 4, with 10 bases in between. The CDR3 covers 14 residues. CDR3 nucleotides: TGTGCCAGTAGTATAGAACGGGGTTCGTACGAGCAGTACTTC. Protein product: CASSIERGSYEQYF.

V is TRBV12-3 or TRBV12-4 and J is TRBJ2-3; D uncertain. The CDR3 has 11 residues. Trimming stripped 0 bases from V and 11 bases from J, with 6 bases between. Here the CDR3 reads CASSLALGQYF. CDR3 DNA sequence: TGTGCCAGCAGTTTAGCTTTAGGGCAGTATTTT.

In its sample, this clonotype is medium-sized. J is TRBJ1-3 and V is TRBV20-1; D perhaps matches TRBD1 (5 bases). With 3 bases removed from V and 14 bases from J, the gap between germline ends came to 14 bases. CDR1 is DFQATT, CDR2 SNEGSKA, per germline (reference sequence). This CDR3 is 11 amino acids long. CDR3 sequence: CSASDSGGVYF. The CDR3 DNA follows: TGCAGTGCTAGTGACAGTGGAGGCGTATATTTT.